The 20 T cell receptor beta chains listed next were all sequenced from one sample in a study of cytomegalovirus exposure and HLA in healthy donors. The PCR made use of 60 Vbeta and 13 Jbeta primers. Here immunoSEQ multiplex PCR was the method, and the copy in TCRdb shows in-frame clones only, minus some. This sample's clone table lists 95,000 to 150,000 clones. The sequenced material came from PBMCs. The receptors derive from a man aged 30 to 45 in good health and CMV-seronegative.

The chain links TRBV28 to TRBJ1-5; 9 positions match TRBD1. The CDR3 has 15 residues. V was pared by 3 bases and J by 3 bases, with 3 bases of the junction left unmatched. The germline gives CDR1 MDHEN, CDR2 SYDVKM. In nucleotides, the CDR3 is TGTGCCAGCAGTTTGGGGACAGGGCCCAATCAGCCCCAGCATTTT. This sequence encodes CASSLGTGPNQPQHF.

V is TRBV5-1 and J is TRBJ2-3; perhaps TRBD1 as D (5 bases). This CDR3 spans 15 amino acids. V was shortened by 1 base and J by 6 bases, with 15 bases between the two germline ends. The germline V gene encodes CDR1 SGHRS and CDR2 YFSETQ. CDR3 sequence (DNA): TGCGCCAGCAGCTTGAATAAGGGGCCCCGGGATACGCAGTATTTT. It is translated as CASSLNKGPRDTQYF.

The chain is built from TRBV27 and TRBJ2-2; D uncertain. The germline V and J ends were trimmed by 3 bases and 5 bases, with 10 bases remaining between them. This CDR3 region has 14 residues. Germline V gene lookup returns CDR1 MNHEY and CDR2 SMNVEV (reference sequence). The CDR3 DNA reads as TGTGCCAGCAGTTTGACTGCAACGACCGGGGAGCTGTTTTTT. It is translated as CASSLTATTGELFF.

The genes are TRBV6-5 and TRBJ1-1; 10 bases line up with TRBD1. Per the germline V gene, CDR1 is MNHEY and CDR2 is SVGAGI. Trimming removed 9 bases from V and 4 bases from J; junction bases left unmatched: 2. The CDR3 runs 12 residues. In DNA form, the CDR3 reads TGTGCCAGTGGGACAGGGGTCACTGAAGCTTTCTTT. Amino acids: CASGTGVTEAFF.

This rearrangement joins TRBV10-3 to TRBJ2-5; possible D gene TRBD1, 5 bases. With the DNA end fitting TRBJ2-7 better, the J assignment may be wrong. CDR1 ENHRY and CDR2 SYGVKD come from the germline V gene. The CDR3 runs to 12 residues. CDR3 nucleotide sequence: TGTGCCATCAGCTCGACAGCCTACGAGCAGTACTTC. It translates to CAISSTAYEQYF.

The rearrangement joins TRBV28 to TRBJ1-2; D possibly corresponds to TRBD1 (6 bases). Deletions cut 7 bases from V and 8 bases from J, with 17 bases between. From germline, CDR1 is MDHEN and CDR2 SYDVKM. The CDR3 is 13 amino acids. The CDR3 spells CASTPEGVRGYTF. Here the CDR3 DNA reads TGTGCCAGCACACCCGAGGGGGTGAGGGGCTACACCTTC.

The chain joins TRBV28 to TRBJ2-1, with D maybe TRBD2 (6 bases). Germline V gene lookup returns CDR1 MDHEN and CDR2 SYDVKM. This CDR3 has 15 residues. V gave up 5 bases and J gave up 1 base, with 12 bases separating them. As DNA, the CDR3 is TGTGCCAGCAGTCTTCATCGGGGGTCCTACAATGAGCAGTTCTTC. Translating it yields CASSLHRGSYNEQFF.

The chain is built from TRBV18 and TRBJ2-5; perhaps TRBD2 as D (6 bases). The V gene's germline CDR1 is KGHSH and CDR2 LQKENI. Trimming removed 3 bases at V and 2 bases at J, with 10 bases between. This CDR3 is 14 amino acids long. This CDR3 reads CASSPAGTQETQYF. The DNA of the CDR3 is TGTGCCAGCTCACCCGCAGGGACTCAAGAGACCCAGTACTTC.

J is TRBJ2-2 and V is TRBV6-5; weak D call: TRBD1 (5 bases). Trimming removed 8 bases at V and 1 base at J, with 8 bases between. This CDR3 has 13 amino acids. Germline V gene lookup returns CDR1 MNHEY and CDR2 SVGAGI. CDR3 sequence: CASFQGNTGELFF. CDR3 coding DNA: TGTGCCAGCTTCCAGGGGAACACCGGGGAGCTGTTTTTT.

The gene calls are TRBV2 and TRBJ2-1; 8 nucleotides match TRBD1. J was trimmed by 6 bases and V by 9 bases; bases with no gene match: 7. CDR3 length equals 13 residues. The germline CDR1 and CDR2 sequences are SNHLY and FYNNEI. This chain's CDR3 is CASTGTGGNEQFF. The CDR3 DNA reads TGTGCCAGTACCGGGACAGGCGGCAATGAGCAGTTCTTC.

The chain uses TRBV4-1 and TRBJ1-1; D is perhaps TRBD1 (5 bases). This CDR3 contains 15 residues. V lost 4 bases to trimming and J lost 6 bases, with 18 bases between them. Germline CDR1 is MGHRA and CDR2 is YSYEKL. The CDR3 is CASSPGVGQTAEAFF. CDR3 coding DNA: TGCGCCAGCAGCCCTGGGGTGGGGCAAACGGCTGAAGCTTTCTTT.

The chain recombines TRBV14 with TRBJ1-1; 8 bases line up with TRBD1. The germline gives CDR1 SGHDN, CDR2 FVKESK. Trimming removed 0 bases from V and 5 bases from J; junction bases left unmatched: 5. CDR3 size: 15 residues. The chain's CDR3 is CASSQDRTGNTEAFF. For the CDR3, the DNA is TGTGCCAGCAGCCAAGATCGGACAGGGAATACTGAAGCTTTCTTT.

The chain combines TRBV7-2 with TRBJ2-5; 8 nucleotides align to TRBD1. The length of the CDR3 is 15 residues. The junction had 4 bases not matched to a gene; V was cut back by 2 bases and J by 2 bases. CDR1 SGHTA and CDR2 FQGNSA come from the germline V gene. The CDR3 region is CASSLTRDRQETQYF. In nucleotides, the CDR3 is TGTGCCAGCAGCTTAACCCGGGACAGGCAAGAGACCCAGTACTTC.

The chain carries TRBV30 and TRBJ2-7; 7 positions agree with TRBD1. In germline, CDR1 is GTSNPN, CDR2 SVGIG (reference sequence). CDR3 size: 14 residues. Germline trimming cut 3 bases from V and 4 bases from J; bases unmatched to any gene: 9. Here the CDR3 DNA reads TGTGCCTGGAGCTCGACAGGGAGAAGTTACGAGCAGTACTTC. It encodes CAWSSTGRSYEQYF.

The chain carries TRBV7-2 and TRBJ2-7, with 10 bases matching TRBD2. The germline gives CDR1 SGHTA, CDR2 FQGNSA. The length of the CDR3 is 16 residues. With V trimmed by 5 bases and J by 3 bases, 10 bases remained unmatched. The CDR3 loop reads CASSLSGTSAFYEQYF. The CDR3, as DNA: TGTGCCAGCAGCCTCTCAGGGACTAGCGCCTTCTACGAGCAGTACTTC.

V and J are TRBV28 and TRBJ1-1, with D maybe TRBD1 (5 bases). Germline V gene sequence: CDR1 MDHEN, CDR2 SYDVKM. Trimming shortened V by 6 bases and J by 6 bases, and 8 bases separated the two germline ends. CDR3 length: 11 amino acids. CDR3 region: CASSQGPEAFF. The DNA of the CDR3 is TGTGCCAGCAGCCAGGGTCCTGAAGCTTTCTTT.

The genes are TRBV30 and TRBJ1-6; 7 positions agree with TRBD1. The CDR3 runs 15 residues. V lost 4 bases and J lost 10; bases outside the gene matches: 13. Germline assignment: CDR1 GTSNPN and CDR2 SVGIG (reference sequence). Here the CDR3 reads CAWNLGRQGGSPLHF. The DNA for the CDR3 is TGTGCCTGGAATCTGGGCCGACAGGGAGGATCACCCCTCCACTTT.

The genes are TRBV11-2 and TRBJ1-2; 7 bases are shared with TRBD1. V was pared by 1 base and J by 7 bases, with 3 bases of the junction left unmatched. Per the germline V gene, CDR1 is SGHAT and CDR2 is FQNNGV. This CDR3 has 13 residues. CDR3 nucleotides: TGTGCCAGCAGCTTAGCAGGGGGAGGTGGCTACACCTTC. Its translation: CASSLAGGGGYTF.

This CDR3 reads CASSLSQGGIGELFF. Written as DNA, the CDR3 is TGCGCCAGCAGCTTGTCACAGGGTGGGATCGGGGAGCTGTTTTTT. The gene calls are TRBV5-1 and TRBJ2-2; TRBD1 is a possible D gene (6 bases). Germline V gives CDR1 SGHRS, CDR2 YFSETQ. The CDR3 runs to 15 residues. The V end lost 1 base, the J end lost 7 bases, and 14 bases lay between the germline ends.

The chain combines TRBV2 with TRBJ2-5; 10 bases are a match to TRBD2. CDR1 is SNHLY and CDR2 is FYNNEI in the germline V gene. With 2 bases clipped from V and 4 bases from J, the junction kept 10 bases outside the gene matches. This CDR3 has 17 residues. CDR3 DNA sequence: TGTGCCAGCAGTGAATTTAGGCTAGCGGGAGATGGAGAGACCCAGTACTTC. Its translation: CASSEFRLAGDGETQYF.